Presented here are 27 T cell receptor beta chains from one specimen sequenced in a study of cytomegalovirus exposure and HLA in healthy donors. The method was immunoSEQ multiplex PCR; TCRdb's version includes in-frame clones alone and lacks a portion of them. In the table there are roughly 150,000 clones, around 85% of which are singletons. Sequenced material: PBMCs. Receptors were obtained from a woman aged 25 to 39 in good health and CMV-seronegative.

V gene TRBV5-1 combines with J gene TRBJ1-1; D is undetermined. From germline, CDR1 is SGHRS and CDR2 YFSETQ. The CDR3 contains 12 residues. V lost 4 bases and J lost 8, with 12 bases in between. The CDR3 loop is CASSLSEGEAFF. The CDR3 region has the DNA TGCGCCAGCAGCCTCTCGGAGGGAGAAGCTTTCTTT.

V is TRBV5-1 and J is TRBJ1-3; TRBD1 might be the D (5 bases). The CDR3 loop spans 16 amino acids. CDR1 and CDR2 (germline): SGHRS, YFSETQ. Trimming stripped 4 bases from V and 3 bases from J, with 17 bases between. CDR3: CASSPLTGARGNTIYF. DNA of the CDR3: TGCGCCAGCAGCCCGCTTACCGGGGCCCGTGGAAACACCATATATTTT.

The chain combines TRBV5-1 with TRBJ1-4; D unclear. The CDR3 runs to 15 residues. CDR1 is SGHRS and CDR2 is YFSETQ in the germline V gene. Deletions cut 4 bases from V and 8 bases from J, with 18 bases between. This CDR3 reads CASSPGGRVREKLFF. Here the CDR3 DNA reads TGCGCCAGCAGCCCTGGAGGCCGGGTGAGAGAAAAACTGTTTTTT.

The CDR3 nucleotides read TGTGCCAGCAGTTTACCCGGGACTACGCGCAATGAGCAGTTCTTC. It is translated as CASSLPGTTRNEQFF. The chain has TRBV28 and TRBJ2-1, with TRBD2 matching over 7 bases. Germline V gene lookup returns CDR1 MDHEN and CDR2 SYDVKM. The CDR3 extends over 15 amino acids. V shed 2 bases and J 6 bases; nucleotides not matched to a gene: 7.

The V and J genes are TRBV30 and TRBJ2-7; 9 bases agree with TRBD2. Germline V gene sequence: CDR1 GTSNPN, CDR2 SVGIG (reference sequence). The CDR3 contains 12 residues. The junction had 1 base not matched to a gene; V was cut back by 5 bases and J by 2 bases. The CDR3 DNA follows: TGTGCCTGGGAGCGGGGGGCCTACGAGCAGTACTTC. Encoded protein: CAWERGAYEQYF.

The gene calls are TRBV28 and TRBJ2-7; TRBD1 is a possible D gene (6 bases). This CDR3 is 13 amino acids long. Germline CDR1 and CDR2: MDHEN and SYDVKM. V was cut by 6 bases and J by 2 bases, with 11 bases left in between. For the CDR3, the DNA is TGTGCCAGCAGGAGTGACAGGCCCTACGAGCAGTACTTC. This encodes CASRSDRPYEQYF.

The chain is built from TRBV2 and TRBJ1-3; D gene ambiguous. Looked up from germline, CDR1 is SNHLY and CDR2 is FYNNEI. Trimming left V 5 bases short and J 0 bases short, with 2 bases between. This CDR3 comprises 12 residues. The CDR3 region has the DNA TGTGCCAGCAGTAACTCTGGAAACACCATATATTTT. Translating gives CASSNSGNTIYF.

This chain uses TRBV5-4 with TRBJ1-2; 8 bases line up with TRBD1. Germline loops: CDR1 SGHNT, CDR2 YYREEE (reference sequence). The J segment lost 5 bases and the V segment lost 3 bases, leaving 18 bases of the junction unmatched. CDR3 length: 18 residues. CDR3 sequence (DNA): TGTGCCAGCAGCTCTGACAGGGGCCCCACGCTACTACGGTATGGCTACACCTTC. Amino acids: CASSSDRGPTLLRYGYTF.

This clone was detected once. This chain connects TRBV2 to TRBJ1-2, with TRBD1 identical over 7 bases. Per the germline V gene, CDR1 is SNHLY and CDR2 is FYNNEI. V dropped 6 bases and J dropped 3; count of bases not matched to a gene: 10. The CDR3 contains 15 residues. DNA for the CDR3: TGTGCCAGCAGGGAGACAGGGTACGAACACTATGGCTACACCTTC. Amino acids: CASRETGYEHYGYTF.

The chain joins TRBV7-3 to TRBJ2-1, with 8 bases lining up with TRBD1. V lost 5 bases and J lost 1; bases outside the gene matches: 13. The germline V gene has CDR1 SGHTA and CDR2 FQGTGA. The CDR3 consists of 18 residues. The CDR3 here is CASSPGPTGQASYNEQFF. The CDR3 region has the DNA TGTGCCAGCAGCCCGGGTCCCACGGGACAGGCGTCCTACAATGAGCAGTTCTTC.

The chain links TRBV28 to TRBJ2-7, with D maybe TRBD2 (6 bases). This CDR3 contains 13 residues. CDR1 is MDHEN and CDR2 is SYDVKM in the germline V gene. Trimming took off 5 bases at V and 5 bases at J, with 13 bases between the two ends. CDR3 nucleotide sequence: TGTGCCAGCAGTATCCGGGAGTTCCACGAGCAGTACTTC. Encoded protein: CASSIREFHEQYF.

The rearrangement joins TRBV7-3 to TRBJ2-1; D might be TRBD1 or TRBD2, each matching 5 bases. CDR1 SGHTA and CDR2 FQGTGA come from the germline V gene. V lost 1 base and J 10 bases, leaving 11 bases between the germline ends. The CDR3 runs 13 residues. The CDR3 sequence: CASSLRSGTEQFF. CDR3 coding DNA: TGTGCCAGCAGCTTAAGATCCGGGACCGAGCAGTTCTTC.

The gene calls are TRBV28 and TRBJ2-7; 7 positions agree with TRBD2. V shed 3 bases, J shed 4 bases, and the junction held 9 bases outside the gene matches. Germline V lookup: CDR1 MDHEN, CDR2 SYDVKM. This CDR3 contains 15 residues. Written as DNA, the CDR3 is TGTGCCAGCAGTTTTTTCGGCGGGACTACGTACGAGCAGTACTTC. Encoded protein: CASSFFGGTTYEQYF.

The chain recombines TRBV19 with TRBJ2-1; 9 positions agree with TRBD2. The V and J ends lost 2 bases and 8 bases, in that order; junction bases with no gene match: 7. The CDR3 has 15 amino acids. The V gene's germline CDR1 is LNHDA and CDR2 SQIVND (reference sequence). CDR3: CASSIPGLAGYEQFF. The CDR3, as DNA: TGTGCCAGTAGTATACCGGGTCTAGCGGGGTATGAGCAGTTCTTC.

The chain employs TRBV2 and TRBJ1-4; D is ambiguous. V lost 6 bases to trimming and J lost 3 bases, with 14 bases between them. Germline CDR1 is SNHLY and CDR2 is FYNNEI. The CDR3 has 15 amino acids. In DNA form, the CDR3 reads TGTGCCAGCAGGCCCCCACTACCAGCTAATGAAAAACTGTTTTTT. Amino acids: CASRPPLPANEKLFF.

CDR3 sequence (DNA): TGCGCCAGCAGCCAAGGGGGGCTTGGGGACGAGCAGTACTTC. Translated: CASSQGGLGDEQYF. The chain couples TRBV4-3 to TRBJ2-7; TRBD1 might be the D (6 bases). The CDR3 is 14 residues long. CDR1 and CDR2 (germline): LGHNA, YSLEER. V was shortened by 1 base and J by 5 bases, with 12 bases between the two germline ends.

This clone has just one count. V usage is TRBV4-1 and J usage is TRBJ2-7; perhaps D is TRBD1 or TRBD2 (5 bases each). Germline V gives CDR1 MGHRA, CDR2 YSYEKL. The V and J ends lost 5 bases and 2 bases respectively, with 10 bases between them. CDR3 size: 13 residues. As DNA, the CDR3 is TGCGCCAGCAGCTCGCAGGGAGCCTACGAGCAGTACTTC. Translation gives CASSSQGAYEQYF.

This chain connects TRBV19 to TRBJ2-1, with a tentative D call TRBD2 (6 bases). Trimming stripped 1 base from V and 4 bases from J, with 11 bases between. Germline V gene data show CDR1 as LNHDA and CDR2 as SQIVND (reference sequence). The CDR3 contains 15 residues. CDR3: CASSIAGDLYNEQFF. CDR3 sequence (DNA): TGTGCCAGTAGTATAGCCGGGGACTTGTACAATGAGCAGTTCTTC.

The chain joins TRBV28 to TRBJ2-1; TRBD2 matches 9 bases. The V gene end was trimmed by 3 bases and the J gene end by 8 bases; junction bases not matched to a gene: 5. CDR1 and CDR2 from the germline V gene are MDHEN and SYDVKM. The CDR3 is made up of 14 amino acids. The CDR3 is CASSFLAGTYEQFF. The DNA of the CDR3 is TGTGCCAGCAGTTTCCTAGCGGGAACTTATGAGCAGTTCTTC.

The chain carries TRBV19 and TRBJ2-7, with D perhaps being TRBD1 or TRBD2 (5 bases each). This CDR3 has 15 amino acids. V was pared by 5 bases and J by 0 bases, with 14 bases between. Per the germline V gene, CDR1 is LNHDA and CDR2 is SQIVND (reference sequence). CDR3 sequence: CASSLRPGRSYEQYF. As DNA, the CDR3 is TGTGCCAGTAGTCTAAGACCGGGACGCTCCTACGAGCAGTACTTC.

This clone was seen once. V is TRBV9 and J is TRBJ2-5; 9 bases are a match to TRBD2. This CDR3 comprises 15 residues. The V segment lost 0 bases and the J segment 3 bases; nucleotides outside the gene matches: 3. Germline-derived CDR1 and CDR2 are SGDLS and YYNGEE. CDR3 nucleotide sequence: TGTGCCAGCAGCGTAGGTAGCGGGGGTAAAGAGACCCAGTACTTC. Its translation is CASSVGSGGKETQYF.

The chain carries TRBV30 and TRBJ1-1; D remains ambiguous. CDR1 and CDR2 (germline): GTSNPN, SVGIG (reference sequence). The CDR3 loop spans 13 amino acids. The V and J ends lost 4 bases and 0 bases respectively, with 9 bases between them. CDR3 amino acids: CAWKKRMNTEAFF. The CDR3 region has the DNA TGTGCCTGGAAAAAAAGAATGAACACTGAAGCTTTCTTT.

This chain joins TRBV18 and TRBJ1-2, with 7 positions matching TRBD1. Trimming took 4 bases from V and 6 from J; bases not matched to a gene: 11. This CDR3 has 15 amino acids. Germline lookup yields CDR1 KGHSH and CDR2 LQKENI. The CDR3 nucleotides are TGTGCCAGCTCACTCTTAGACAGGGATATTCATGGCTACACCTTC. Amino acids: CASSLLDRDIHGYTF.

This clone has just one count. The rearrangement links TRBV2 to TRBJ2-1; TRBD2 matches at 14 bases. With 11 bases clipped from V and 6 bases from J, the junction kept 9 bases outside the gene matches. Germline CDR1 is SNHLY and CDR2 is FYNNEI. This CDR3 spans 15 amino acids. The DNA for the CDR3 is TGTGCCGTGACCTCCGGGACTAGCGGGAGCAATGAGCAGTTCTTC. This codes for CAVTSGTSGSNEQFF.

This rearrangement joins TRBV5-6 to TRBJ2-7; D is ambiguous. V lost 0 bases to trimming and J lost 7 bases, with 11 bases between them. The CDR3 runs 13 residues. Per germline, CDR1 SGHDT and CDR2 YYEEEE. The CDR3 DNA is TGTGCCAGCAGCTTGGCAGTCTACGGAGAGCAGTACTTC. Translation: CASSLAVYGEQYF.

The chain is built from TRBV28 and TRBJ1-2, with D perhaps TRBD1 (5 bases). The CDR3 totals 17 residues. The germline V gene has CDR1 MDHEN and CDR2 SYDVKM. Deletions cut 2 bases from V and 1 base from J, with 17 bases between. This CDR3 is CASSLGEGRALNYGYTF. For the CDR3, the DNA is TGTGCCAGCAGTTTAGGGGAGGGCAGGGCCCTTAACTATGGCTACACCTTC.

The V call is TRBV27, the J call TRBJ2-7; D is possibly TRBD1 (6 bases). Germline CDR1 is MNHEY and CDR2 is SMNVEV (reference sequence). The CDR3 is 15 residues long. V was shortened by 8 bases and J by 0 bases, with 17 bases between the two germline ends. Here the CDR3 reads CASAGLSDSSYEQYF. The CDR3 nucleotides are TGTGCCAGCGCTGGGCTTTCGGACAGCTCCTACGAGCAGTACTTC.